Here is one TCR beta chain with its context. The data were produced by immunoSEQ multiplex PCR, yet TCRdb's version contains in-frame clones alone and is incomplete. The sample includes some 12,000 clones, 65% to 90% of them seen just once. The source of the sample is a study of T cell repertoires in MIS-A myocarditis. Germline values: CDR1 MNHEY, CDR2 SVGAGI. The V and J ends lost 2 bases and 5 bases respectively, with 12 bases between them. The CDR3 loop spans 14 amino acids. The source of this sequence is a young man with fulminant myocarditis from multisystem inflammatory syndrome in adults (MIS-A) after COVID-19. The specimen sequenced was right ventricle heart tissue obtained at autopsy. The V and J genes are TRBV6-5 and TRBJ1-1; a weak D match, TRBD1 (5 bases). The CDR3: CASSYVLGTTEAFF. The CDR3 bases are TGTGCCAGCAGTTACGTACTAGGGACGACTGAAGCTTTCTTT.